This TCR beta chain emerged from a study of T cell responses to AZD1222 COVID-19 vaccine. The ends lost 4 bases at V and 1 base at J; junction bases unmatched: 5. CDR1 is LGHDT and CDR2 is YNNKEL in the germline V gene (reference sequence). The CDR3 has 15 amino acids. Profiling relied on immunoSEQ multiplex PCR, and the TCRdb table lists in-frame clones only, not all of them. The top ten hold around 1.5% of the sample, which has under 200,000 clones, just under 95% seen once. This sequence joins TRBV3-1 (or the pseudogene TRBV3-2) and TRBJ2-3; 7 nucleotides line up with TRBD2. This clonotype was obtained from an adult in good health. The sample consisted of peripheral blood, taken on day 0 of AZD1222 vaccination. The DNA of the CDR3 is TGTGCCAGCAGCCCCCCGGGACTACGCACAGATACGCAGTATTTT. This codes for CASSPPGLRTDTQYF.